A single sample is the source of the 6 T cell receptor beta chains below, sequenced in a study of CD4 T cells in relation to SARS-CoV-2 and coronaviruses. The assay was immunoSEQ multiplex PCR, and TCRdb's table has in-frame clones only and misses some. Of 9,500 to 15,000 clones listed, 70% to 80% are singletons. CD4+ T cells from unexposed donors were obtained before the COVID-19 pandemic (2011-2018). After more than eight days of culture, CD4+ T cells were isolated. Their specific antigens are unknown. The sequenced sample consisted of CD4+ T cells from PBMCs, cultured in vitro. These receptors all come from a human donor in good health.

This chain connects TRBV10-3 to TRBJ1-1, with D hard to call. The V gene's germline CDR1 is ENHRY and CDR2 SYGVKD. This CDR3 spans 14 amino acids. V shed 3 bases and J shed 1 base, with 9 bases lying between them. CDR3 nucleotide sequence: TGTGCCATCAGTGAAGCTGGGCGGAACACTGAAGCTTTCTTT. It is translated as CAISEAGRNTEAFF.

The V and J genes are TRBV7-8 and TRBJ2-1, with a tentative D call TRBD2 (7 bases). The CDR3 covers 16 residues. Trimming took off 4 bases at V and 4 bases at J, with 17 bases between the two ends. Germline CDR1 reads SGHVS; CDR2 reads FQNEAQ. The CDR3 bases are TGTGCCAGCAGCTCCTCGCTGGGGGGGGCGTACAATGAGCAGTTCTTC. Its protein is CASSSSLGGAYNEQFF.

This chain uses TRBV6-6 with TRBJ2-7; weak D call: TRBD1 (7 bases). CDR1 MNHNY and CDR2 SVGAGI come from the germline V gene (reference sequence). The CDR3 loop spans 15 amino acids. Trimming shortened V by 5 bases and J by 2 bases, and 16 bases separated the two germline ends. The chain's CDR3 is CASSPRQGGTYEQYF. CDR3 nucleotides: TGTGCCAGCAGTCCCCGACAGGGAGGAACCTACGAGCAGTACTTC.

The gene calls are TRBV6-5 and TRBJ1-1, with 7 bases that match TRBD1. Losses at the gene ends were 5 bases for V and 0 bases for J; bases not matched to a gene: 6. Germline CDR1 and CDR2: MNHEY and SVGAGI. CDR3 length: 15 residues. The CDR3 DNA follows: TGTGCCAGCAGTAGAGGGACAGCCATGAACACTGAAGCTTTCTTT. Translated: CASSRGTAMNTEAFF.

This clone was found once. The chain links TRBV10-3 to TRBJ1-2; the D is unclear. V was pared by 9 bases and J by 2 bases, with 13 bases between. This CDR3 spans 13 amino acids. Germline V gives CDR1 ENHRY, CDR2 SYGVKD. In nucleotides, the CDR3 is TGTGCCATGACGATGCGGGAGAACTATGGCTACACCTTC. Its protein is CAMTMRENYGYTF.

The V gene is TRBV28, the J gene TRBJ1-1; D is perhaps TRBD1 (6 bases). The germline gives CDR1 MDHEN, CDR2 SYDVKM. CDR3 size: 13 residues. Trimming took 7 bases from V and 1 from J, leaving 10 bases between them. The CDR3 sequence is CASMGGANTEAFF. The DNA for the CDR3 is TGTGCCAGCATGGGGGGCGCGAACACTGAAGCTTTCTTT.